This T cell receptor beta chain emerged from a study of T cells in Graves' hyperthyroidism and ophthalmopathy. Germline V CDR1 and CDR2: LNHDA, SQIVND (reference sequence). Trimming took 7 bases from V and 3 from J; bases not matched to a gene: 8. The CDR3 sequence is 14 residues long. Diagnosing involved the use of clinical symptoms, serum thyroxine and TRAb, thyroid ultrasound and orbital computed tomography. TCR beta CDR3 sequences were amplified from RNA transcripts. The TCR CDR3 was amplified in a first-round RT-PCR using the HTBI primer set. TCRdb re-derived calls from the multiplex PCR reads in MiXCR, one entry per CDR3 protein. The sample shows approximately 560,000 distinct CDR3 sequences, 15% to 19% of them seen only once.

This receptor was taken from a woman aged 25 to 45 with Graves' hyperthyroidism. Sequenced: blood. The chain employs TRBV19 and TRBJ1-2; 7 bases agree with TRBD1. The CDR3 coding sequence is TGTGCCAGTACCGAAGCCAGGGGGGACTATGGCTACACCTTC. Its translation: CASTEARGDYGYTF.